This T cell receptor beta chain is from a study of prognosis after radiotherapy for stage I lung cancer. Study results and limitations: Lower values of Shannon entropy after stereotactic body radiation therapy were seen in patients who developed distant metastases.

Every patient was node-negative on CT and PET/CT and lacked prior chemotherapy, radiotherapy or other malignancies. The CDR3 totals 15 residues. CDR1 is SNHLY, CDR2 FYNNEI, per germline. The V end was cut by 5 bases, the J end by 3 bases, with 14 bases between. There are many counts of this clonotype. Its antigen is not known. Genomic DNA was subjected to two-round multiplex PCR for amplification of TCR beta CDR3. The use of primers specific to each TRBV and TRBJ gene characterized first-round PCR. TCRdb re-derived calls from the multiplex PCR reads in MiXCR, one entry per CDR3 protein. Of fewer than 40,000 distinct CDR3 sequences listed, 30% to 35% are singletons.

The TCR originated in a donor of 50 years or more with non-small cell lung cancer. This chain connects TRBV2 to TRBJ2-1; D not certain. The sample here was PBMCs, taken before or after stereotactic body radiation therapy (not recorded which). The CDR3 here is CASSPLELSYNEQFF. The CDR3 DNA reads TGTGCCAGCAGTCCCCTCGAACTAAGCTACAATGAGCAGTTCTTC. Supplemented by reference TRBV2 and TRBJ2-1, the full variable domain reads EPEVTQTPSHQVTQMGQEVILRCVPISNHLYFYWYRQILGQKVEFLVSFYNNEISEKSEIFDDQFSVERPDGSNFTLKIRSTKLEDSAMYFCASSPLELSYNEQFFGPGTRLTVL.